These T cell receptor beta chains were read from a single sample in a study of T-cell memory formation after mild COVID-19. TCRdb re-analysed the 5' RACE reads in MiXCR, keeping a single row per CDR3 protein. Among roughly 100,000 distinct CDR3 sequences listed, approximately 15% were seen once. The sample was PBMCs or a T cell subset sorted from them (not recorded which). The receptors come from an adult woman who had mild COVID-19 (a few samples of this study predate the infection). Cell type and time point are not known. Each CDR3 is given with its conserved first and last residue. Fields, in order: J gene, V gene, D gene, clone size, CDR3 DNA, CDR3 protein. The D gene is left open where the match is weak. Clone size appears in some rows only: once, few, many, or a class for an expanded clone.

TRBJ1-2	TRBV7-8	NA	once	TGTGCCAGCAGCTTAGTAGTCTTTGGAGGGGTTCTTAACTATGGCTACACCTTC	CASSLVVFGGVLNYGYTF
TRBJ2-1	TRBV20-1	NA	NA	TGCAGTGCTAGAGGGTTGGGTTCATACAATGAGCAGTTCTTC	CSARGLGSYNEQFF
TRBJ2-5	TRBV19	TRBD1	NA	TGTGCCAGTAGTATAGGGGACAGCTCCCTGGAGACCCAGTACTTC	CASSIGDSSLETQYF
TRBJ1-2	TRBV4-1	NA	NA	TGCGCCAGCAGCCAAGTGACGCCTTATGGCTACACCTTC	CASSQVTPYGYTF
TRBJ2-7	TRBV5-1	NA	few	TGCGCCAGCAGCTTGGAACAGGACTACGAGCAGTACTTC	CASSLEQDYEQYF
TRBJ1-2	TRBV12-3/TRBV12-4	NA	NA	TGTGCCAGCAGCGAACAGGGAATACCTTACACCTTC	CASSEQGIPYTF
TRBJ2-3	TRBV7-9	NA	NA	TGTGCCAGCAGCTTGGCCCGACAGGTTCTCACAGATACGCAGTATTTT	CASSLARQVLTDTQYF
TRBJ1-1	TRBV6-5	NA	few	TGTGCCAGCAGTTACGGTCAGACGAACACTGAAGCTTTCTTT	CASSYGQTNTEAFF
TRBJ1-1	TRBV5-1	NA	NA	TGCGCCAGCAGCTTGGCGCGGAACACTGAAGCTTTCTTT	CASSLARNTEAFF
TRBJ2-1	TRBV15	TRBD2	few	TGTGCCACCAGCAGAGATCGCGCTAGCGGGGGGGCCGACAATGAGCAGTTCTTC	CATSRDRASGGADNEQFF
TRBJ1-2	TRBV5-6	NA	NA	TGTGCCAGCAGCTTACCCGGAGGGCTACGTGGCTACACCTTC	CASSLPGGLRGYTF
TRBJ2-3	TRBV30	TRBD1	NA	TGTGCCTGGAGTTCCGGGACAGGCACAGATACGCAGTATTTT	CAWSSGTGTDTQYF
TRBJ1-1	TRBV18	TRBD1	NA	TGTGCCAGCTCACCGAGTCCACAGGGGATGAACACTGAAGCTTTCTTT	CASSPSPQGMNTEAFF
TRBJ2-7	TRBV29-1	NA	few	TGCAGCGTTGAAGATCCGTCCAAGCTAACCTACGAGCAGTACTTC	CSVEDPSKLTYEQYF
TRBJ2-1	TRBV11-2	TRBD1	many	TGTGCCAGCAGCGCGTGGGGGACAGGGTTTGAGAATGAGCAGTTCTTC	CASSAWGTGFENEQFF
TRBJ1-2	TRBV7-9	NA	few	TGTGCCAGCAGCCAGGCGGGGCCTAACTATGGCTACACCTTC	CASSQAGPNYGYTF
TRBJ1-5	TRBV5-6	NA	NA	TGTGCCAGCAGCTTGGGCAGGGATCAGCCCCAGCATTTT	CASSLGRDQPQHF
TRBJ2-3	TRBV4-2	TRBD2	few	TGTGCCAGCAGCCAAGAGGATAGCGGGGGGGGTATCGTCGATACGCAGTATTTT	CASSQEDSGGGIVDTQYF
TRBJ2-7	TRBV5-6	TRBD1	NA	TGTGCCAGCAGCTTGGGGACAGGCCGTAGAGAGCAGTACTTC	CASSLGTGRREQYF
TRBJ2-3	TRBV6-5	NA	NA	TGTGCCAGCAGTTATGATGGGTACGCAGATACGCAGTATTTT	CASSYDGYADTQYF
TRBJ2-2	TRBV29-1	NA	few	TGCAGCGTTGATTGGGAGAACACCGGGGAGCTGTTTTTT	CSVDWENTGELFF
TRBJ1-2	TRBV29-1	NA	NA	TGCAGCGCTTCTACAGGTATGCGCGCTGGAGGCTACACCTTC	CSASTGMRAGGYTF
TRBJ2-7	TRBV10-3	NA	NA	TGTGCCATCAGGCCAGGAGTTGGGGTAGCCTACGAGCAGTACTTC	CAIRPGVGVAYEQYF
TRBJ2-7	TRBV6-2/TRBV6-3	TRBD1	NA	TGTGCCAGCAGTCCGGGACAGGAAAACCACGAGCAGTACTTC	CASSPGQENHEQYF
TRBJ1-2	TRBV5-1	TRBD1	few	TGCGCCAGCAGCTCCGGGACAGGTCTTCTCGGCTACACCTTC	CASSSGTGLLGYTF
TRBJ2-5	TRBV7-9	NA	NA	TGTGCCAGCAGCGGAGGGGGAACGTGGACAGACCAAGAGACCCAGTACTTC	CASSGGGTWTDQETQYF
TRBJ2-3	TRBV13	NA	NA	TGTGCCAGCAGCCTCCTTAGGGCAGATACGCAGTATTTT	CASSLLRADTQYF
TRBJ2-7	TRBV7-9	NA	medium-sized	TGTGCCAGCAGCCCAGGGTACGAGCAGTACTTC	CASSPGYEQYF
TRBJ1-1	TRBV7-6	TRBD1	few	TGTGCCAGCAGCCCACGACAGGGTTGGTCTGAAGCTTTCTTT	CASSPRQGWSEAFF
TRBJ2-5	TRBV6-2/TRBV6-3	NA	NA	TGTGCCAGCAGTTACGGGGAGGAGGATTGGAGAGAGACCCAGTACTTC	CASSYGEEDWRETQYF
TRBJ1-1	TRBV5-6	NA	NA	TGTGCCAGCAGCTCCCCCCCGCGTGAAGCTTTCTTT	CASSSPPREAFF
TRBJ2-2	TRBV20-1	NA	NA	TGCAGTGCTAGAGTCTTCCGTGGGCTGGGGGATACCACCGGGGAGCTGTTTTTT	CSARVFRGLGDTTGELFF
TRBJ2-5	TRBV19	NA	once	TGTGCCAGTAGTATACCCCGGGACGGCCAAGAGACCCAGTACTTC	CASSIPRDGQETQYF
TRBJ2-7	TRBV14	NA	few	TGTGCCAGCAGCCTCTGGGGCCGCGGCTACGAGCAGTACTTC	CASSLWGRGYEQYF
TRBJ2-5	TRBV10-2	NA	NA	TGCGCCAGCAGTGAGTCGAGGTTACAAGAGACCCAGTACTTC	CASSESRLQETQYF
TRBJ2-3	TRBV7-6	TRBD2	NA	TGTGCCAGCAGCCGACTGGGGCTAGCGGACCAAGATACGCAGTATTTT	CASSRLGLADQDTQYF
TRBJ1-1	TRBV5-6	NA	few	TGTGCCAGCAGCTTGCATCGCGCGTACGCTGAAGCTTTCTTT	CASSLHRAYAEAFF
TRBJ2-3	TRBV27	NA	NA	TGTGCCAGCAGTTTATCGATTTCAGTGGGCCCTAGCACAGATACGCAGTATTTT	CASSLSISVGPSTDTQYF
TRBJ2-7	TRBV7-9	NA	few	TGTGCCAGCACGAGGATTGAGGACTACGAGCAGTACTTC	CASTRIEDYEQYF
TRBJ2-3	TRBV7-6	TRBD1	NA	TGTGCCAGCGTCCCAGGCGGGCAGGGGGCAGATACGCAGTATTTT	CASVPGGQGADTQYF
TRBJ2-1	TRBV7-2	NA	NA	TGTGCCAGCAGCTTAGGACCCCAGGGGCGGAATGAGCAGTTCTTC	CASSLGPQGRNEQFF
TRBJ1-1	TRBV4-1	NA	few	TGCGCCAGCAGCCAAGAACCGGGGGCTATCGAAGCTTTCTTT	CASSQEPGAIEAFF
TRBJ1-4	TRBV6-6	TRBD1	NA	TGTGCCAGCAGGGACAGGGGAGGTGAAAAACTGTTTTTT	CASRDRGGEKLFF
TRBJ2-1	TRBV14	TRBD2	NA	TGTGCCAGCAGCCACTACTCTGGACTAGCGGGAGTCAATGAGCAGTTCTTC	CASSHYSGLAGVNEQFF
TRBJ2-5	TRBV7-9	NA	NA	TGTGCCAGCAGCCAGAGATTTGGACCGCAAACCCCGAGGGAGACCCAGTACTTC	CASSQRFGPQTPRETQYF
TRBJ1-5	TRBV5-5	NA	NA	TGTGCCAGCAGCTTGGATCCAGGGCTACGTAATCAGCCCCAGCATTTT	CASSLDPGLRNQPQHF
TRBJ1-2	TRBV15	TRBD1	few	TGTGCCACCAGCGGGACAGAGTTCTATGGCTACACCTTC	CATSGTEFYGYTF
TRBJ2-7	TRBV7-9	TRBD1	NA	TGTGCCAGCAGACCGGGACAGGTCTACGAGCAGTACTTC	CASRPGQVYEQYF
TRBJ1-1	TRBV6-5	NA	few	TGTGCCAGCAGTTACTCTAGTCGCATGAACACTGAAGCTTTCTTT	CASSYSSRMNTEAFF
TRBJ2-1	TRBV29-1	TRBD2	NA	TGCAGCGTCGTGGGGGGGGACCCTGGCAATGAGCAGTTCTTC	CSVVGGDPGNEQFF
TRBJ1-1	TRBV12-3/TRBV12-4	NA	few	TGTGCCAGCAGTACCGGAGAGGGGATCACTGAAGCTTTCTTT	CASSTGEGITEAFF
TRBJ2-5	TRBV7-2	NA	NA	TGTGCCAGCGCTCCGGGGTATAATCCCCTGGAGGAGACCCAGTACTTC	CASAPGYNPLEETQYF
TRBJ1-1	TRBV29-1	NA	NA	TGCAGCGTTGGGGGGACCCTAGCGGGGGACACTGAAGCTTTCTTT	CSVGGTLAGDTEAFF
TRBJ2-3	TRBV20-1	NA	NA	TGCAGTGCTAGGGGCGGGGATTCCCTTCGCACAGATACGCAGTATTTT	CSARGGDSLRTDTQYF